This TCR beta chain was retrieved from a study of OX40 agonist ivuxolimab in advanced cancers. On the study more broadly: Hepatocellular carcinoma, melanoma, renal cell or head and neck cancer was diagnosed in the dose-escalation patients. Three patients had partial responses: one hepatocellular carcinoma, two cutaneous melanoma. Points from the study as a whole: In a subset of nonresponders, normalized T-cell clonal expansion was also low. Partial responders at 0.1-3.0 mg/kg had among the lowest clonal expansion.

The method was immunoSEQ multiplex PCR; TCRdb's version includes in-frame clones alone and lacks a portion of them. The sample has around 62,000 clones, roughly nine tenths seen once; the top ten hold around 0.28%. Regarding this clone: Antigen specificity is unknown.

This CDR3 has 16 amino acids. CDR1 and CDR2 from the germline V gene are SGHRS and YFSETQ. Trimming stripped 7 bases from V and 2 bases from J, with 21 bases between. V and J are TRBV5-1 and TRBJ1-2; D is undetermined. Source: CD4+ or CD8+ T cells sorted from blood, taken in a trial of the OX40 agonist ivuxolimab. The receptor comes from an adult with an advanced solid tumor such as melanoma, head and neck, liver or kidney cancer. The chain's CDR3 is CASSSWGSEANYGYTF. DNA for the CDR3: TGCGCCAGCTCCTCATGGGGATCAGAAGCAAACTATGGCTACACCTTC.